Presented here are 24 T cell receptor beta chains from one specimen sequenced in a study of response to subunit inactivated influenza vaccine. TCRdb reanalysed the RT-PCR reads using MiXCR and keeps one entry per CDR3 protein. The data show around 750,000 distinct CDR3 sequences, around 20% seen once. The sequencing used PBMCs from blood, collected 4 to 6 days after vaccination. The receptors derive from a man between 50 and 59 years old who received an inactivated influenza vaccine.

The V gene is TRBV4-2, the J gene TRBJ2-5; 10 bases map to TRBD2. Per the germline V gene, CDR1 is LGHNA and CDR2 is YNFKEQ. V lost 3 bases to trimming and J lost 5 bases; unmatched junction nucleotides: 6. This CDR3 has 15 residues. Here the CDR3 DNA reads TGTGCCAGCAGCCAGCCAGCGGGAGGGCCGGAGACCCAGTACTTC. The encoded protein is CASSQPAGGPETQYF.

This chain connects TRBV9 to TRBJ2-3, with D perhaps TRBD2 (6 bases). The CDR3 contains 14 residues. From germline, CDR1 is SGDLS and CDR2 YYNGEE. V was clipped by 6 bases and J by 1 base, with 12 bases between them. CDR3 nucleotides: TGTGCCAGCAACCGCGGGGCTGGCACAGATACGCAGTATTTT. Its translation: CASNRGAGTDTQYF.

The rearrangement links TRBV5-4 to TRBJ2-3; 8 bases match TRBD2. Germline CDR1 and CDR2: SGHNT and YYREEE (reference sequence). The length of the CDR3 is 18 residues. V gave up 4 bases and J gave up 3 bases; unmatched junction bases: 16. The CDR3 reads CASSIQATLAGRTDTQYF. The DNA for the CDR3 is TGTGCCAGCAGCATTCAGGCGACTTTAGCGGGAAGGACAGATACGCAGTATTTT.

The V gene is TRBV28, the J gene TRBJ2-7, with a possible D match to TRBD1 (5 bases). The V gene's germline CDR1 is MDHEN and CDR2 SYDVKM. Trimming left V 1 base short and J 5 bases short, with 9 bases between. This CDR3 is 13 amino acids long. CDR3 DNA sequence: TGTGCCAGCAGTTTATTATCAGGGAACGAGCAGTACTTC. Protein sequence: CASSLLSGNEQYF. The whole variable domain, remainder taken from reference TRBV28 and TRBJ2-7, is DVKVTQSSRYLVKRTGEKVFLECVQDMDHENMFWYRQDPGLGLRLIYFSYDVKMKEKGDIPEGYSVSREKKERFSLILESASTNQTSMYLCASSLLSGNEQYFGPGTRLTVT.

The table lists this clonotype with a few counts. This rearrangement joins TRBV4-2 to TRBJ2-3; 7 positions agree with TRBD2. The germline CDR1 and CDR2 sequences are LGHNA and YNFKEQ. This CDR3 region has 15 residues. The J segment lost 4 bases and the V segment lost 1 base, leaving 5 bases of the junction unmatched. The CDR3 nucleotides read TGTGCCAGCAGCCAAGTCACCGCGGGGGCAGATACGCAGTATTTT. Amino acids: CASSQVTAGADTQYF.

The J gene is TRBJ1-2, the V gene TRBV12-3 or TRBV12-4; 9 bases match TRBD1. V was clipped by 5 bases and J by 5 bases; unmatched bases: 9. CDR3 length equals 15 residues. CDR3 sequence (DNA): TGTGCCAGCAGTCTGACCGACAGGGGGAGATATGGCTACACCTTC. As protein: CASSLTDRGRYGYTF.

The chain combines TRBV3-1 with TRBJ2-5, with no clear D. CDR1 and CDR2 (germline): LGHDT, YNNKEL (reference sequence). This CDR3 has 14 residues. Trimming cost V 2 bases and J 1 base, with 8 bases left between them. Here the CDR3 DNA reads TGTGCCAGCAGCCAAAGGACGGTCCAAGAGACCCAGTACTTC. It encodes CASSQRTVQETQYF.

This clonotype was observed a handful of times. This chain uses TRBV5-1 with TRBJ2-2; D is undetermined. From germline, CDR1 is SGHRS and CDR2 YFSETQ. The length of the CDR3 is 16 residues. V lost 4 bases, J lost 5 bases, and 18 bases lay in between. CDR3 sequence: CASSETAIPQTGELFF. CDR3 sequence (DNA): TGCGCCAGCAGCGAAACAGCAATCCCACAGACCGGGGAGCTGTTTTTT.

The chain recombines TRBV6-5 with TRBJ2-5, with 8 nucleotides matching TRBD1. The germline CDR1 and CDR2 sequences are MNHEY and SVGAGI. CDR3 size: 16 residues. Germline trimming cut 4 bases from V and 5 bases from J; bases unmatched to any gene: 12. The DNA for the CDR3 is TGTGCCAGCAGTTCCCCGGACAGGGAAAGGAAGGAGACCCAGTACTTC. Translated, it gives CASSSPDRERKETQYF.

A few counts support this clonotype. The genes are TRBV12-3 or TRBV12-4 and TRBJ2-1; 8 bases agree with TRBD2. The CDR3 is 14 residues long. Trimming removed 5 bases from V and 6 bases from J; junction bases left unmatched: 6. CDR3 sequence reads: CASSKLAVVNEQFF. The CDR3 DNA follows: TGTGCCAGCAGTAAACTAGCGGTTGTCAATGAGCAGTTCTTC.

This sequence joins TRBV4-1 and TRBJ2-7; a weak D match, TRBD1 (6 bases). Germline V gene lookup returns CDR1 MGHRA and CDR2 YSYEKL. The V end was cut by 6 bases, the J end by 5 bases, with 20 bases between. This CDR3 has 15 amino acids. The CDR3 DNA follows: TGCGCCAGCAGATCCTTTCAGGGGTTGGGTCACGAGCAGTACTTC. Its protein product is CASRSFQGLGHEQYF.

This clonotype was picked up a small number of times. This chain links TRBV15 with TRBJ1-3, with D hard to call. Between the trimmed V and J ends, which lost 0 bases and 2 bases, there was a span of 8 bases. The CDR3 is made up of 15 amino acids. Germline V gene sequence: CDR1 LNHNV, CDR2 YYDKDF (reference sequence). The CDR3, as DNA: TGTGCCACCAGCAGAGATTACTCCCCTGGAAACACCATATATTTT. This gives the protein CATSRDYSPGNTIYF.

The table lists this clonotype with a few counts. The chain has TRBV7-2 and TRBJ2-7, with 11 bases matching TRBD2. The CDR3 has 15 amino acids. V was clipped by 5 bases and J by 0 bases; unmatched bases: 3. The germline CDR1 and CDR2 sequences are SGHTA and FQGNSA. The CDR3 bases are TGTGCCAGCAGCATTAGCGGGGGGGGCTCCTACGAGCAGTACTTC. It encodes CASSISGGGSYEQYF.

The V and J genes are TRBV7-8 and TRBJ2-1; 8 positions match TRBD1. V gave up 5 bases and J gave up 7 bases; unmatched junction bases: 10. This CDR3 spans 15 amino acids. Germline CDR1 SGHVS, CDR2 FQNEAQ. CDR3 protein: CASSIDRGGPNEQFF. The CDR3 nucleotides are TGTGCCAGCAGCATAGACAGGGGTGGACCTAATGAGCAGTTCTTC.

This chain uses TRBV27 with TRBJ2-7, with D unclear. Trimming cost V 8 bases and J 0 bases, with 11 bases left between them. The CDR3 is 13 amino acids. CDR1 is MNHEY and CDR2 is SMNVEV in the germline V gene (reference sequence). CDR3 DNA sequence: TGTGCCAGCCGTTGGATCGCCTCCTACGAGCAGTACTTC. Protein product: CASRWIASYEQYF.

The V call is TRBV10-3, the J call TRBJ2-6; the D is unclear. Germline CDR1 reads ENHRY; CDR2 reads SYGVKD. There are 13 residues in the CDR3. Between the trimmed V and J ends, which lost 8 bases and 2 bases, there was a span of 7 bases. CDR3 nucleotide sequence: TGTGCCATCGGAATTGCTGGGGCCAACGTCCTGACTTTC. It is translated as CAIGIAGANVLTF.

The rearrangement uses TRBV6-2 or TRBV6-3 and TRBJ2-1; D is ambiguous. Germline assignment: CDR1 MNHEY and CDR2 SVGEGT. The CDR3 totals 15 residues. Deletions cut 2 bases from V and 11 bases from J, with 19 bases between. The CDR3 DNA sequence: TGTGCCAGCAGTTACCTTATCGGTGCGGCGGAGAAGCAGTTCTTC. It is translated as CASSYLIGAAEKQFF.

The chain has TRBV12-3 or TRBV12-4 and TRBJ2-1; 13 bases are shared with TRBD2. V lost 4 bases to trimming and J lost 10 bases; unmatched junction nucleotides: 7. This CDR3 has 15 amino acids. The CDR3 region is CASSSRLAGGQEQFF. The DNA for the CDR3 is TGTGCCAGCAGTTCGAGACTAGCGGGAGGACAAGAGCAGTTCTTC.

CDR3: CASSLARGRSDTQYF. In DNA form, the CDR3 reads TGTGCCAGCAGCTTAGCAAGGGGGCGATCAGATACGCAGTATTTT. The rearrangement joins TRBV7-9 to TRBJ2-3; 7 positions agree with TRBD1. The J segment lost 4 bases and the V segment lost 0 bases, leaving 4 bases of the junction unmatched. The CDR3 length is 15 residues. Looked up from germline, CDR1 is SEHNR and CDR2 is FQNEAQ (reference sequence).

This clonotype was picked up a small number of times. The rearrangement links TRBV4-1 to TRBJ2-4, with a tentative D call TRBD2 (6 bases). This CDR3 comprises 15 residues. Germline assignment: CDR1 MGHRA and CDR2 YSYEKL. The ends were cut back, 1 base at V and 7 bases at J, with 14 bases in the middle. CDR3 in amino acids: CASSQVLLAGNIQYF. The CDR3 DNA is TGCGCCAGCAGCCAAGTATTACTAGCCGGCAACATTCAGTACTTC.

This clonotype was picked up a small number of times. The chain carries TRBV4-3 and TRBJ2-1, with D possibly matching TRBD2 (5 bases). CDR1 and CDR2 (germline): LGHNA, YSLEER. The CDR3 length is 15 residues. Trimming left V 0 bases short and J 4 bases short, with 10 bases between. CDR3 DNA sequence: TGCGCCAGCAGCCAAGACGGAGGTGAATACAATGAGCAGTTCTTC. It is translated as CASSQDGGEYNEQFF.

The CDR3 DNA reads TGTGCTAGTGGTTTTATTGGTAGCCCGGGGGGCGGTGAGCAGTTCTTC. Translated, it gives CASGFIGSPGGGEQFF. J is TRBJ2-1 and V is TRBV12-5, with TRBD2 as a possible D gene (7 bases). V lost 3 bases to trimming and J lost 9 bases, with 21 bases between them. This CDR3 contains 16 residues. CDR1 and CDR2 from the germline V gene are LGHNT and FRNRAP.

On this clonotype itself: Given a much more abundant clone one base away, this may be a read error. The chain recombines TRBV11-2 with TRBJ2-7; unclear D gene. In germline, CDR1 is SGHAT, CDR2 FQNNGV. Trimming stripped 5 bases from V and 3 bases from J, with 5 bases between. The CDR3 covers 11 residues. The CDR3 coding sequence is TGTGCCAGCAGCAAATTCTACGAGCAGTACTTC. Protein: CASSKFYEQYF.

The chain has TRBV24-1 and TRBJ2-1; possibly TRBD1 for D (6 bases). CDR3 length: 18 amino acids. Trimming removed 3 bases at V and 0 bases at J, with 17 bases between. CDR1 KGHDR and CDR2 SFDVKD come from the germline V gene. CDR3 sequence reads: CATSDTRPTGVSYNEQFF. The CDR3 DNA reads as TGTGCCACCAGTGATACTCGGCCGACAGGAGTCTCCTACAATGAGCAGTTCTTC.